These T cell receptor beta chains were read from a single sample in a study of blood T cell repertoires in COVID-19. Libraries were prepared by immunoSEQ multiplex PCR; TCRdb keeps only in-frame clonotypes and omits some of them. The data hold 150,000 to 200,000 clones, with 80% to 90% observed a single time. The sample taken for sequencing was peripheral blood. The receptors here all came from a man under 40 with active or convalescent COVID-19. Each CDR3 is given with its conserved first and last residue. Fields, in order: CDR3 protein, CDR3 DNA, J gene, V gene, D gene, clone size. A D gene is named only where the DNA matches it firmly. The size entry is marked missing in some rows and otherwise reads once, few, many or a size class.

CDR3aa: CASSEGSSYNSPLHF
CDR3nt: TGTGCCAGCAGCGAAGGGAGCTCCTATAATTCACCCCTCCACTTT
j_gene: TRBJ1-6
v_gene: TRBV7-9
d_gene: -
abundance: -

CDR3aa: CASSGGQSVRNTGELFF
CDR3nt: TGTGCCAGCAGCGGGGGACAGAGCGTTCGGAACACCGGGGAGCTGTTTTTT
j_gene: TRBJ2-2
v_gene: TRBV9
d_gene: TRBD1
abundance: few

CDR3aa: CASGFQEVQPQHF
CDR3nt: TGTGCTAGTGGTTTCCAGGAGGTCCAGCCCCAGCATTTT
j_gene: TRBJ1-5
v_gene: TRBV12-5
d_gene: -
abundance: -

CDR3aa: CASSGGQGGTEAFF
CDR3nt: TGCGCCAGCAGCGGGGGACAGGGAGGGACTGAAGCTTTCTTT
j_gene: TRBJ1-1
v_gene: TRBV5-1
d_gene: TRBD1
abundance: -

CDR3aa: CASSYSSGTSGSSYNEQFF
CDR3nt: TGTGCCAGCAGTTACTCGAGTGGGACTAGCGGGAGCTCCTACAATGAGCAGTTCTTC
j_gene: TRBJ2-1
v_gene: TRBV6-2/TRBV6-3
d_gene: TRBD2
abundance: -

CDR3aa: CASSGRGDEQYF
CDR3nt: TGTGCCTCTAGCGGGAGGGGCGACGAGCAGTACTTC
j_gene: TRBJ2-7
v_gene: TRBV30
d_gene: TRBD2
abundance: few

CDR3aa: CASSVTRDIGGINTEAFF
CDR3nt: TGTGCCAGCAGTGTGACCCGGGACATAGGGGGTATCAACACTGAAGCTTTCTTT
j_gene: TRBJ1-1
v_gene: TRBV6-1
d_gene: -
abundance: -

CDR3aa: CASSRGDRTEQFF
CDR3nt: TGTGCCAGCAGCCGGGGGGACAGGACTGAGCAGTTCTTC
j_gene: TRBJ2-1
v_gene: TRBV7-9
d_gene: -
abundance: -

CDR3aa: CASSYSQNSYNSPLHF
CDR3nt: TGTGCCAGCAGTTACTCGCAGAACTCCTATAATTCACCCCTCCACTTT
j_gene: TRBJ1-6
v_gene: TRBV6-5
d_gene: -
abundance: -

CDR3aa: CASSLAGAGAQETQYF
CDR3nt: TGCGCCAGCAGCTTGGCCGGGGCGGGGGCCCAAGAGACCCAGTACTTC
j_gene: TRBJ2-5
v_gene: TRBV5-1
d_gene: -
abundance: -

CDR3aa: CASSPPGQASNQPQHF
CDR3nt: TGTGCCAGCTCACCGCCGGGACAGGCGAGCAATCAGCCCCAGCATTTT
j_gene: TRBJ1-5
v_gene: TRBV18
d_gene: TRBD1
abundance: -

CDR3aa: CASSQGRAQDEKLFF
CDR3nt: TGTGCCAGCAGCCAAGGTCGTGCACAAGATGAAAAACTGTTTTTT
j_gene: TRBJ1-4
v_gene: TRBV14
d_gene: -
abundance: few

CDR3aa: CASKEGTGVDTGELFF
CDR3nt: TGTGCCAGTAAGGAGGGGACAGGGGTGGACACCGGGGAGCTGTTTTTT
j_gene: TRBJ2-2
v_gene: TRBV19
d_gene: TRBD1
abundance: -

CDR3aa: CASSHLTGTNTDTQYF
CDR3nt: TGTGCCAGCAGCCACCTGACGGGGACTAACACAGATACGCAGTATTTT
j_gene: TRBJ2-3
v_gene: TRBV3-1/TRBV3-2
d_gene: TRBD2
abundance: -

CDR3aa: CASGRASGIYEQYF
CDR3nt: TGTGCCAGCGGGAGGGCTAGCGGGATCTACGAGCAGTACTTC
j_gene: TRBJ2-7
v_gene: TRBV4-2
d_gene: TRBD2
abundance: -

CDR3aa: CASSVSGQVGQPQHF
CDR3nt: TGTGCCAGCAGTGTTTCGGGACAGGTCGGTCAGCCCCAGCATTTT
j_gene: TRBJ1-5
v_gene: TRBV2
d_gene: TRBD1
abundance: -

CDR3aa: CASSARAGNQPQHF
CDR3nt: TGTGCCAGCAGCGCCAGGGCTGGCAATCAGCCCCAGCATTTT
j_gene: TRBJ1-5
v_gene: TRBV6-6
d_gene: -
abundance: -

CDR3aa: CASSPAGGGNYGYTF
CDR3nt: TGTGCCAGCTCACCAGCGGGGGGTGGAAACTATGGCTACACCTTC
j_gene: TRBJ1-2
v_gene: TRBV18
d_gene: -
abundance: -

CDR3aa: CASSLTVSSGNTIYF
CDR3nt: TGCGCCAGCAGCTTGACCGTGAGCTCTGGAAACACCATATATTTT
j_gene: TRBJ1-3
v_gene: TRBV5-1
d_gene: -
abundance: -

CDR3aa: CASSGGEGQPQHF
CDR3nt: TGTGCCAGCAGCGGTGGAGAGGGCCAGCCCCAGCATTTT
j_gene: TRBJ1-5
v_gene: TRBV7-9
d_gene: -
abundance: -

CDR3aa: CASSESDRVADTQYF
CDR3nt: TGTGCCAGCAGTGAATCGGACAGGGTCGCAGATACGCAGTATTTT
j_gene: TRBJ2-3
v_gene: TRBV25-1
d_gene: TRBD1
abundance: -

CDR3aa: CASSLAGVFNYGYTF
CDR3nt: TGTGCCAGCAGCTTGGCGGGAGTGTTTAACTATGGCTACACCTTC
j_gene: TRBJ1-2
v_gene: TRBV5-6
d_gene: -
abundance: few

CDR3aa: CASSQEASDRYDLNSPLHF
CDR3nt: TGCGCCAGCAGCCAAGAGGCCTCAGACAGGTATGACCTGAATTCACCCCTCCACTTT
j_gene: TRBJ1-6
v_gene: TRBV4-1
d_gene: -
abundance: -

CDR3aa: CASSTPRGANSPLHF
CDR3nt: TGTGCCAGTAGTACCCCGCGGGGGGCGAATTCACCCCTCCACTTT
j_gene: TRBJ1-6
v_gene: TRBV19
d_gene: -
abundance: -

CDR3aa: CASSLGSGTGGLSYEQYF
CDR3nt: TGTGCCAGCAGCTTAGGGTCAGGGACAGGGGGACTTTCTTACGAGCAGTACTTC
j_gene: TRBJ2-7
v_gene: TRBV7-9
d_gene: TRBD1
abundance: -

CDR3aa: CASSPRTGVYEQYF
CDR3nt: TGTGCCAGCTCACCACGGACAGGAGTATACGAGCAGTACTTC
j_gene: TRBJ2-7
v_gene: TRBV18
d_gene: TRBD1
abundance: -

CDR3aa: CASTTEVTGRHQPQHF
CDR3nt: TGTGCCAGTACCACTGAGGTGACAGGGCGCCATCAGCCCCAGCATTTT
j_gene: TRBJ1-5
v_gene: TRBV19
d_gene: TRBD1
abundance: once

CDR3aa: CASNPGQGAVYGYTF
CDR3nt: TGCGCCAGCAATCCGGGACAGGGGGCAGTCTATGGCTACACCTTC
j_gene: TRBJ1-2
v_gene: TRBV10-2
d_gene: TRBD1
abundance: few

CDR3aa: CASSLAQGSNYGYTF
CDR3nt: TGTGCCAGCAGCTTAGCCCAGGGGAGCAACTATGGCTACACCTTC
j_gene: TRBJ1-2
v_gene: TRBV7-2
d_gene: -
abundance: once

CDR3aa: CASSQRTSGYNEQFF
CDR3nt: TGTGCCAGCAGTCAGCGGACTAGCGGGTACAATGAGCAGTTCTTC
j_gene: TRBJ2-1
v_gene: TRBV2
d_gene: TRBD2
abundance: few

CDR3aa: CASSSNRRTKDTEAFF
CDR3nt: TGTGCCAGCAGCTCTAACCGTAGGACAAAGGACACTGAAGCTTTCTTT
j_gene: TRBJ1-1
v_gene: TRBV7-9
d_gene: -
abundance: -

CDR3aa: CASSPPVLRGEQYF
CDR3nt: TGTGCCAGCTCACCACCGGTTTTGCGTGGCGAGCAGTACTTC
j_gene: TRBJ2-7
v_gene: TRBV18
d_gene: -
abundance: -

CDR3aa: CASSFWSRDRDGYTF
CDR3nt: TGTGCCAGCAGCTTTTGGTCCCGGGACAGAGATGGCTACACCTTC
j_gene: TRBJ1-2
v_gene: TRBV5-4
d_gene: TRBD1
abundance: -

CDR3aa: CASVETGTGELFF
CDR3nt: TGTGCCAGCGTCGAAACAGGAACCGGGGAGCTGTTTTTT
j_gene: TRBJ2-2
v_gene: TRBV12-3/TRBV12-4
d_gene: -
abundance: -

CDR3aa: CATARGRLNEQFF
CDR3nt: TGTGCCACAGCAAGGGGGCGACTCAATGAGCAGTTCTTC
j_gene: TRBJ2-1
v_gene: TRBV6-4
d_gene: TRBD1
abundance: -

CDR3aa: CASSSQGKGYTF
CDR3nt: TGTGCCAGCAGCAGCCAGGGGAAAGGCTACACCTTC
j_gene: TRBJ1-2
v_gene: TRBV28
d_gene: -
abundance: once

CDR3aa: CAHRPTRGTIYF
CDR3nt: TGTGCCCACCGCCCCACCCGAGGCACCATATATTTT
j_gene: TRBJ1-3
v_gene: TRBV19
d_gene: -
abundance: -

CDR3aa: CAWRRVGTGGKANYGYTF
CDR3nt: TGTGCCTGGAGAAGGGTCGGGACAGGGGGTAAAGCTAACTATGGCTACACCTTC
j_gene: TRBJ1-2
v_gene: TRBV30
d_gene: TRBD1
abundance: once

CDR3aa: CASSFSGTGEAFF
CDR3nt: TGTGCCAGCAGCTTTAGTGGGACAGGGGAAGCTTTCTTT
j_gene: TRBJ1-1
v_gene: TRBV7-3
d_gene: TRBD1
abundance: -

CDR3aa: CASSAQPGTSGRAPYNEQFF
CDR3nt: TGCGCCAGCAGCGCCCAACCCGGGACTAGCGGGAGGGCCCCCTACAATGAGCAGTTCTTC
j_gene: TRBJ2-1
v_gene: TRBV5-1
d_gene: TRBD2
abundance: -

CDR3aa: CASGIRETQYF
CDR3nt: TGTGCTAGTGGTATCAGGGAGACCCAGTACTTC
j_gene: TRBJ2-5
v_gene: TRBV12-5
d_gene: -
abundance: -

CDR3aa: CASKSRDRDTSGNTIYF
CDR3nt: TGTGCCAGTAAGAGCCGGGACAGGGATACCTCTGGAAACACCATATATTTT
j_gene: TRBJ1-3
v_gene: TRBV19
d_gene: TRBD1
abundance: -

CDR3aa: CASSQDRRAPWEEVYGNQPQHF
CDR3nt: TGTGCCAGCAGCCAAGATAGGCGGGCTCCTTGGGAGGAGGTCTATGGCAATCAGCCCCAGCATTTT
j_gene: TRBJ1-5
v_gene: TRBV14
d_gene: -
abundance: -

CDR3aa: CASSSHRGVSGNTIYF
CDR3nt: TGTGCCAGCAGCTCCCACAGGGGAGTCTCTGGAAACACCATATATTTT
j_gene: TRBJ1-3
v_gene: TRBV7-2
d_gene: TRBD1
abundance: -

CDR3aa: CASSLGTGSHTEAFF
CDR3nt: TGTGCCAGCAGCTTAGGGACAGGGAGTCACACTGAAGCTTTCTTT
j_gene: TRBJ1-1
v_gene: TRBV7-2
d_gene: TRBD1
abundance: -

CDR3aa: CATSDSHPKGGDSGTSADTQYF
CDR3nt: TGTGCCACCAGTGATTCGCACCCGAAGGGGGGGGATAGCGGGACGAGCGCAGATACGCAGTATTTT
j_gene: TRBJ2-3
v_gene: TRBV24-1
d_gene: TRBD2
abundance: -

CDR3aa: CASSPGLAVSYEQYF
CDR3nt: TGCGCCAGCAGCCCCGGCCTAGCGGTCTCCTACGAGCAGTACTTC
j_gene: TRBJ2-7
v_gene: TRBV4-3
d_gene: TRBD2
abundance: -

CDR3aa: CASSYQGAYEQYF
CDR3nt: TGTGCCAGCAGTTACCAGGGCGCCTACGAGCAGTACTTC
j_gene: TRBJ2-7
v_gene: TRBV6-5
d_gene: -
abundance: -

CDR3aa: CASSSPWSPAGELFF
CDR3nt: TGTGCCAGCAGCTCCCCGTGGAGTCCCGCCGGGGAGCTGTTTTTT
j_gene: TRBJ2-2
v_gene: TRBV7-3
d_gene: -
abundance: few